Listed below are T cell receptor beta chains from one sample, sequenced in a study of blood T cell repertoires in COVID-19. Produced via immunoSEQ multiplex PCR; TCRdb's table is partial and in-frame only. The sample contains around 330,000 clones, approximately 90% of which appear only once. Sequencing was done on a sample of peripheral blood. The receptors derive from a woman aged 25-40 years with COVID-19, enrolled during active disease. The CDR3 runs from the conserved cysteine through the conserved F or W. A D gene is named only where the DNA matches it firmly. Clone size is not always given. Where it is, it says once, few, many or a class for expanded clones.

cdr3_aa | cdr3_nt | j_call | v_call | d_call | clone_size
CASKEGSYNEQFF | TGTGCCAGCAAGGAGGGCTCCTACAATGAGCAGTTCTTC | TRBJ2-1 | TRBV2 | . | once
CASSKQGMKTQYF | TGTGCCAGCAGCAAACAGGGGATGAAGACCCAGTACTTC | TRBJ2-5 | TRBV5-6 | TRBD1 | .
CASSTLAGSGELFF | TGTGCCAGCAGCACACTAGCGGGGAGCGGGGAGCTGTTTTTT | TRBJ2-2 | TRBV9 | TRBD2 | .
CASSGGQGHQPQHF | TGTGCCAGTAGTGGGGGACAGGGCCATCAGCCCCAGCATTTT | TRBJ1-5 | TRBV19 | TRBD1 | .
CASRQAPNTEAFF | TGCGCCAGCCGACAGGCCCCGAACACTGAAGCTTTCTTT | TRBJ1-1 | TRBV10-1 | . | .
CASSPLNRAEAFF | TGTGCCAGCAGCCCCCTAAACAGGGCTGAAGCTTTCTTT | TRBJ1-1 | TRBV11-2 | . | .
CASKSKGGAGTDTQYF | TGTGCCAGTAAGAGTAAGGGAGGGGCAGGCACAGATACGCAGTATTTT | TRBJ2-3 | TRBV19 | TRBD2 | .
CAWSPGVSNQPQHF | TGTGCCTGGAGTCCGGGGGTGAGCAATCAGCCCCAGCATTTT | TRBJ1-5 | TRBV30 | . | .
CASSFSTGGFETQYF | TGCGCCAGCAGCTTCTCGACAGGGGGCTTTGAGACCCAGTACTTC | TRBJ2-5 | TRBV5-1 | TRBD1 | .
CASSSRDRVGNQPQHF | TGTGCCAGCAGTTCAAGAGACAGGGTTGGCAATCAGCCCCAGCATTTT | TRBJ1-5 | TRBV28 | TRBD1 | .
CASSQDVSSYEQYF | TGTGCCAGCAGCCAAGATGTGAGCTCCTACGAGCAGTACTTC | TRBJ2-7 | TRBV3-1/TRBV3-2 | . | .
CASIALTRTGENYGYTF | TGTGCCAGCATCGCACTCACCCGGACGGGGGAGAACTATGGCTACACCTTC | TRBJ1-2 | TRBV7-9 | . | once
CASTRQGDSGANVLTF | TGTGCCAGCACTAGGCAGGGGGATTCTGGGGCCAACGTCCTGACTTTC | TRBJ2-6 | TRBV2 | TRBD1 | .
CASSPRDSNSAFF | TGTGCCAGCAGCCCAAGGGACAGCAATTCGGCTTTCTTT | TRBJ1-1 | TRBV7-9 | TRBD1 | .
CASSQDASRGSGGAAYTQYF | TGCGCCAGCAGCCAAGATGCTTCTCGGGGAAGCGGGGGGGCAGCTTATACGCAGTATTTT | TRBJ2-3 | TRBV4-3 | TRBD2 | .
CASSLERPRAGNYEQYF | TGTGCCAGCAGCTTAGAACGGCCTCGAGCGGGGAACTACGAGCAGTACTTC | TRBJ2-7 | TRBV7-2 | TRBD2 | .
CASRGGGGNQPQHF | TGTGCCAGCAGGGGCGGAGGGGGCAATCAGCCCCAGCATTTT | TRBJ1-5 | TRBV27 | . | .
CASRSGSGNTIYF | TGTGCCAGCAGATCGGGCTCTGGAAACACCATATATTTT | TRBJ1-3 | TRBV25-1 | . | .
CASSPTPDIYGYTF | TGTGCCAGCAGTCCCACGCCGGACATCTATGGCTACACCTTC | TRBJ1-2 | TRBV27 | . | once
CASSLDGSSYNSPLHF | TGCGCCAGCAGCTTAGACGGGAGCTCCTATAATTCACCCCTCCACTTT | TRBJ1-6 | TRBV5-1 | . | .
CASSLGGANEKLFF | TGCGCCAGCAGCTTAGGGGGGGCTAATGAAAAACTGTTTTTT | TRBJ1-4 | TRBV5-1 | . | .
CASSIRETQYF | TGTGCCAGCAGCATTAGAGAGACCCAGTACTTC | TRBJ2-5 | TRBV13 | . | .
CASSSGGRSSPLHF | TGTGCCAGCAGCTCAGGGGGTCGGAGTTCACCCCTCCACTTT | TRBJ1-6 | TRBV7-2 | TRBD1 | .
CASSSNALAGEDTQYF | TGTGCCAGCAGCTCAAATGCCCTAGCGGGGGAGGATACGCAGTATTTT | TRBJ2-3 | TRBV7-2 | TRBD2 | .
CASSQGSLPYGYTF | TGTGCCAGCAGCCAGGGCAGCCTTCCCTATGGCTACACCTTC | TRBJ1-2 | TRBV14 | . | .
CASKGQGQTGELFF | TGTGCCAGCAAGGGACAGGGGCAAACCGGGGAGCTGTTTTTT | TRBJ2-2 | TRBV2 | TRBD1 | .
CASSDNVGSGSYGYTF | TGTGCCAGCAGTGATAATGTCGGCTCGGGGTCCTATGGCTACACCTTC | TRBJ1-2 | TRBV2 | . | .
CASSLETGRSTDTQYF | TGTGCCAGCAGCCTCGAGACAGGGCGGAGCACAGATACGCAGTATTTT | TRBJ2-3 | TRBV27 | TRBD1 | .
CASSQDRDRGRAIYGYTF | TGTGCCAGCAGCCAAGATCGGGACAGGGGGCGTGCGATCTATGGCTACACCTTC | TRBJ1-2 | TRBV3-1/TRBV3-2 | TRBD1 | .
CASSYDRFSGNTIYF | TGTGCCAGCAGTTACGACAGATTCTCTGGAAACACCATATATTTT | TRBJ1-3 | TRBV6-5 | . | .
CASSPHSGTGGRVRRSPLHF | TGTGCCAGCAGTCCACACTCCGGGACAGGGGGCCGTGTCCGAAGATCACCCCTCCACTTT | TRBJ1-6 | TRBV27 | TRBD1 | .